Each of the 12 T cell receptor beta chains below was sequenced from the same sample in a study of shared clonotypes between healthy human individuals. Using immunoSEQ multiplex PCR, the repertoire was profiled, and TCRdb retains in-frame clones only, with some absent. In the table there are roughly 2.5 million clones, about 92% of which are singletons. The sequenced material came from naive CD4+ T cells sorted from blood. The subset was: CD45RA+ positively selected. These receptors all stem from a man between 18 and 35 years old in good health.

The chain uses TRBV27 and TRBJ2-7; 8 bases align to TRBD1. In germline, CDR1 is MNHEY, CDR2 SMNVEV (reference sequence). This CDR3 has 18 residues. Trimming cost V 2 bases and J 2 bases; bases outside gene matches: 14. The CDR3 reads CASSLVRSGMTGAYEQYF. The CDR3 DNA is TGTGCCAGCAGTTTAGTTCGATCGGGCATGACAGGGGCCTACGAGCAGTACTTC.

This clone has just one count. The chain joins TRBV28 to TRBJ1-1; possible D gene TRBD1, 5 bases. Per the germline V gene, CDR1 is MDHEN and CDR2 is SYDVKM. Trimming shortened V by 7 bases and J by 0 bases, and 12 bases separated the two germline ends. This CDR3 has 14 residues. In DNA form, the CDR3 reads TGTGCCAGCACCCTTTGGGGGATGAACACTGAAGCTTTCTTT. Residues: CASTLWGMNTEAFF.

Points on this clone: The identical CDR3 is also encoded by other nucleotide sequences in the sample. The gene calls are TRBV7-6 and TRBJ2-5; D not resolved. The CDR3 runs to 12 residues. Looked up from germline, CDR1 is SGHVS and CDR2 is FNYEAQ. Trimming shortened V by 2 bases and J by 4 bases, and 5 bases separated the two germline ends. The CDR3 sequence: CASSLSGETQYF. In DNA, the CDR3 is TGTGCCAGCAGCTTATCGGGAGAGACCCAGTACTTC. The variable domain in full, with the rest retrieved from reference TRBV7-6 and TRBJ2-5, is GAGVSQSPRYKVTKRGQDVALRCDPISGHVSLYWYRQALGQGPEFLTYFNYEAQQDKSGLPNDRFSAERPEGSISTLTIQRTEQRDSAMYRCASSLSGETQYFGPGTRLLVL.

The chain joins TRBV29-1 to TRBJ1-2; 9 bases agree with TRBD1. CDR1 is SQVTM and CDR2 is ANQGSEA in the germline V gene. There are 16 residues in the CDR3. Trimming cost V 2 bases and J 0 bases; bases outside gene matches: 7. CDR3: CSVEWADRGTNYGYTF. CDR3 bases: TGCAGCGTTGAATGGGCGGACAGGGGAACTAACTATGGCTACACCTTC.

This sequence joins TRBV16 and TRBJ2-5, with D maybe TRBD1 (7 bases). Germline CDR1 is KGHSY and CDR2 is FQNENV. The V end lost 0 bases, the J end lost 1 base, and 9 bases lay between the germline ends. This CDR3 is 15 amino acids long. The CDR3 reads CASSQSRGAQETQYF. The DNA of the CDR3 is TGTGCCAGCAGCCAATCCAGGGGGGCCCAAGAGACCCAGTACTTC.

Details on this clone: Within the sample, other DNA sequences also encode this same CDR3. The gene calls are TRBV29-1 and TRBJ1-1; D is unresolved. This CDR3 has 14 amino acids. The V gene's germline CDR1 is SQVTM and CDR2 ANQGSEA. Trimming stripped 1 base from V and 2 bases from J, with 11 bases between. The CDR3 DNA reads TGCAGCGTTGAAGTTAGAGGGCGAAACACTGAAGCTTTCTTT. Translated, it gives CSVEVRGRNTEAFF.

This clone was counted only a few times. The gene calls are TRBV18 and TRBJ2-7; TRBD1 matches at 9 bases. V shed 0 bases and J 0 bases; nucleotides not matched to a gene: 0. The CDR3 loop spans 15 amino acids. Germline V lookup: CDR1 KGHSH, CDR2 LQKENI. The chain's CDR3 is CASSPPDRGSYEQYF. CDR3 nucleotide sequence: TGTGCCAGCTCACCACCGGACAGGGGCTCCTACGAGCAGTACTTC. The variable domain in full, with the rest retrieved from reference TRBV18 and TRBJ2-7, is NAGVMQNPRHLVRRRGQEARLRCSPMKGHSHVYWYRQLPEEGLKFMVYLQKENIIDESGMPKERFSAEFPKEGPSILRIQQVVRGDSAAYFCASSPPDRGSYEQYFGPGTRLTVT.

This clone was detected only a few times. This chain uses TRBV19 with TRBJ1-5; weak D call: TRBD1 (5 bases). CDR1 and CDR2 from the germline V gene are LNHDA and SQIVND (reference sequence). This CDR3 spans 17 amino acids. Between the trimmed V and J ends, which lost 4 bases and 2 bases, there was a span of 18 bases. CDR3 in amino acids: CASSTGDHKGGNQPQHF. The CDR3 coding sequence is TGTGCCAGTAGTACGGGGGACCATAAGGGCGGCAATCAGCCCCAGCATTTT.

V and J are TRBV27 and TRBJ1-1, with D tentatively TRBD1 (6 bases). The CDR3 spans 16 residues. The germline V and J ends were trimmed by 6 bases and 0 bases, with 17 bases remaining between them. Germline-derived CDR1 and CDR2 are MNHEY and SMNVEV (reference sequence). The CDR3 spells CASRITRTALNTEAFF. The CDR3 nucleotides read TGTGCCAGCAGGATCACGCGGACAGCGCTGAACACTGAAGCTTTCTTT.

The chain recombines TRBV9 with TRBJ2-2; 13 bases are shared with TRBD2. V shed 0 bases and J 1 base; nucleotides not matched to a gene: 9. The germline V gene encodes CDR1 SGDLS and CDR2 YYNGEE. The CDR3 contains 20 residues. CDR3 DNA: TGTGCCAGCAGCGTAGCCACCGGGACTAGCGGGAAATTGAACACCGGGGAGCTGTTTTTT. Translated, it gives CASSVATGTSGKLNTGELFF.

As for this clone: This specimen includes other DNA sequences encoding the same CDR3. The chain carries TRBV19 and TRBJ2-7; D perhaps matches TRBD1 (6 bases). The ends were cut back, 4 bases at V and 2 bases at J, with 9 bases in the middle. CDR1 and CDR2 from the germline V gene are LNHDA and SQIVND (reference sequence). This CDR3 has 13 residues. CDR3 nucleotide sequence: TGTGCCAGTAGTACACAGGGCGCCTACGAGCAGTACTTC. It is translated as CASSTQGAYEQYF.

This clone showed up just once. The DNA for the CDR3 is TGTGCCAGCAGCAAAAGCCAGGGACCCCCTTTTTACAATGAGCAGTTCTTC. This translates into CASSKSQGPPFYNEQFF. The chain combines TRBV7-2 with TRBJ2-1; D is perhaps TRBD1 or TRBD2 (5 bases each). Trimming cost V 5 bases and J 4 bases, with 21 bases left between them. The CDR3 extends over 17 amino acids. The germline V gene encodes CDR1 SGHTA and CDR2 FQGNSA.